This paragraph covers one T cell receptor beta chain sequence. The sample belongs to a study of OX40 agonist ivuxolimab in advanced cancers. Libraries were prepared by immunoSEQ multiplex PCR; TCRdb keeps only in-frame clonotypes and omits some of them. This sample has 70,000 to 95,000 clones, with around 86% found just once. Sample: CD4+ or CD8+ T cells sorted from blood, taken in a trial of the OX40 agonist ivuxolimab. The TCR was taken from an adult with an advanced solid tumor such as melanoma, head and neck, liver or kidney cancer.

The CDR3 DNA follows: TGCGCCAGCAGCTTCGGGACGGCGAGCAATCAGCCCCAGCATTTT. Translating gives CASSFGTASNQPQHF. The rearrangement joins TRBV5-1 to TRBJ1-5; D may be TRBD1 (5 bases). Germline values: CDR1 SGHRS, CDR2 YFSETQ. The V end was cut by 2 bases, the J end by 1 base, with 10 bases between. This CDR3 has 15 residues.